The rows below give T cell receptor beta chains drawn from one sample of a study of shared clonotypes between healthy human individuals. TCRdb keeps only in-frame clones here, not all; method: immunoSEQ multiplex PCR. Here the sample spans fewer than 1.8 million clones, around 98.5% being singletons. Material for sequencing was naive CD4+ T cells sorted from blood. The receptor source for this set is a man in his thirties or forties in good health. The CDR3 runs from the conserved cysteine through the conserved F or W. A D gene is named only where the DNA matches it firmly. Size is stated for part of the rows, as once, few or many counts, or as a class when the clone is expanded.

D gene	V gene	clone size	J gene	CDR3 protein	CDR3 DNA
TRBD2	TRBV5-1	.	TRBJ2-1	CASNPGGPGSEQFF	TGCGCCAGCAACCCGGGAGGGCCGGGGAGTGAGCAGTTCTTC
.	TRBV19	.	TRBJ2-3	CATRQASTDTQYF	TGTGCCACTCGGCAGGCTAGCACAGATACGCAGTATTTT
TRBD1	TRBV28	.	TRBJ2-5	CASSFSGTGWETQYF	TGTGCCAGCAGTTTCTCCGGGACAGGGTGGGAGACCCAGTACTTC
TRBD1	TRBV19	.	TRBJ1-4	CASSIDGQGRSSNEKLFF	TGTGCCAGTAGTATAGACGGACAGGGTAGGAGTTCTAATGAAAAACTGTTTTTT
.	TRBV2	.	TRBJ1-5	CASSPLHPDQPQHF	TGTGCCAGCAGCCCCCTTCACCCCGATCAGCCCCAGCATTTT
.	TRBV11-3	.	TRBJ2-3	CASSLRRGTTDTQYF	TGTGCCAGCAGCTTACGCCGGGGCACCACAGATACGCAGTATTTT
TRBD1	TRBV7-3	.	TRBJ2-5	CASSPQGARETQYF	TGTGCCAGCAGCCCACAGGGGGCGAGGGAGACCCAGTACTTC
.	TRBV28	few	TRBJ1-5	CASSLFNQPQHF	TGTGCCAGCAGTTTATTCAATCAGCCCCAGCATTTT
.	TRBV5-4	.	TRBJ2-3	CASAGSNTDTQYF	TGTGCCAGCGCCGGAAGCAACACAGATACGCAGTATTTT
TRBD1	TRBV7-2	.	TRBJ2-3	CASGDRGKSTDTQYF	TGTGCCAGCGGCGACAGGGGAAAGAGTACAGATACGCAGTATTTT